These T cell receptor beta chains were read from a single sample in a study of shared clonotypes between healthy human individuals. Measured with immunoSEQ multiplex PCR; TCRdb has only the in-frame clones, and not every one. In the table there are about 1 million clones, 65% to 75% of which are singletons. Input material: memory CD4+ T cells sorted from blood. The receptor set was obtained from a man between 18 and 29 years old in good health. Each CDR3 is given with its conserved first and last residue. A D gene is named only where the DNA matches it firmly. Size tells how often a clone was seen (once, few, many) or the class of an expanded clone, and some rows leave it out.

clone size	D gene	J gene	V gene	CDR3 protein	CDR3 DNA
-	TRBD1	TRBJ2-5	TRBV5-1	CASSPGQSETQYF	TGCGCCAGCAGCCCGGGACAGTCAGAGACCCAGTACTTC
-	-	TRBJ2-1	TRBV29-1	CSVSPGNNEQFF	TGCAGCGTTAGTCCGGGTAACAATGAGCAGTTCTTC
-	TRBD1	TRBJ2-7	TRBV7-9	CASSPRTGMDEQYF	TGTGCCAGCAGCCCCCGGACAGGGATGGACGAGCAGTACTTC
-	-	TRBJ1-6	TRBV2	CASTRGVNSPLHF	TGTGCCAGCACTCGAGGGGTTAATTCACCCCTCCACTTT
once	-	TRBJ2-3	TRBV7-3	CASSVNTWHGTDTQYF	TGTGCCAGCAGCGTAAACACCTGGCACGGGACCGATACGCAGTATTTT
few	-	TRBJ2-6	TRBV5-6	CASRRDRNSGANVLTF	TGTGCCAGCAGGAGGGATCGGAACTCTGGGGCCAACGTCCTGACTTTC
-	-	TRBJ2-2	TRBV7-6	CASILSTPGELFF	TGTGCCAGCATCCTTTCTACGCCCGGGGAGCTGTTTTTT
-	-	TRBJ1-4	TRBV6-6	CASRIPDTNEKLFF	TGTGCCAGCAGGATTCCGGATACTAATGAAAAACTGTTTTTT
many	TRBD1	TRBJ2-7	TRBV27	CASSLRDRGVYEQYF	TGTGCCAGCAGTTTGCGAGACAGGGGGGTCTACGAGCAGTACTTC
-	-	TRBJ1-1	TRBV19	CASRRTDTEAFF	TGTGCCAGTAGGAGGACGGACACTGAAGCTTTCTTT
-	-	TRBJ1-4	TRBV19	CASSIDGSERVQKLFF	TGTGCCAGTAGTATAGACGGCAGCGAGCGGGTGCAAAAACTGTTTTTT
-	TRBD1	TRBJ2-2	TRBV18	CASSPGTVARGELFF	TGTGCCAGCTCACCGGGGACAGTCGCGAGAGGGGAGCTGTTTTTT
-	TRBD2	TRBJ2-3	TRBV28	CASMGGGGRTDTQYF	TGTGCCAGCATGGGCGGGGGTGGAAGGACAGATACGCAGTATTTT
-	-	TRBJ2-7	TRBV5-1	CASSASAGLTPTYEQYF	TGCGCCAGCAGCGCAAGCGCCGGACTAACCCCCACCTACGAGCAGTACTTC
-	-	TRBJ1-6	TRBV5-1	CASSLAGENNSPLHF	TGCGCCAGCAGCTTGGCCGGTGAAAATAATTCACCCCTCCACTTT
-	TRBD2	TRBJ2-2	TRBV5-1	CASSPGLAGVGTGELFF	TGCGCCAGCAGCCCGGGACTAGCGGGAGTGGGGACCGGGGAGCTGTTTTTT
few	TRBD1	TRBJ1-2	TRBV18	CASSHPTGDGYTF	TGTGCCAGCTCACACCCCACAGGGGACGGCTACACCTTC
-	TRBD1	TRBJ1-5	TRBV18	CASSLTRDRNQPQHF	TGTGCCAGCTCACTGACCCGGGACAGAAATCAGCCCCAGCATTTT
-	TRBD2	TRBJ2-1	TRBV2	CASSSRLAGYNEQFF	TGTGCCAGCAGTAGTCGACTAGCGGGGTACAATGAGCAGTTCTTC
-	-	TRBJ2-3	TRBV5-1	CASSSEGKHTDTQYF	TGCGCCAGCAGCTCGGAGGGCAAACACACAGATACGCAGTATTTT
-	TRBD1	TRBJ2-1	TRBV7-8	CASSARDRVNEQFF	TGTGCCAGCAGCGCCCGGGACAGGGTCAATGAGCAGTTCTTC
few	-	TRBJ1-2	TRBV6-1	CASSEAGESYGYTF	TGTGCCAGCAGTGAAGCAGGGGAAAGCTATGGCTACACCTTC
-	TRBD2	TRBJ2-7	TRBV19	CASSPRLAVLPYEQYF	TGTGCCAGTTCCCCTAGACTAGCGGTTCTTCCCTACGAGCAGTACTTC
-	-	TRBJ2-7	TRBV7-9	CASSPGSGKSYEQYF	TGTGCCAGCAGCCCCGGGTCCGGAAAATCCTACGAGCAGTACTTC
once	-	TRBJ1-1	TRBV19	CASSMGTFGNTEAFF	TGTGCCAGTAGTATGGGGACATTTGGGAACACTGAAGCTTTCTTT
-	TRBD1	TRBJ1-5	TRBV6-1	CASSESGQGIDQPQHF	TGTGCCAGCAGTGAAAGCGGACAGGGAATAGACCAGCCCCAGCATTTT
-	TRBD1	TRBJ2-4	TRBV2	CASRTGVGNIQYF	TGTGCCAGCAGGACAGGGGTAGGAAACATTCAGTACTTC
-	-	TRBJ2-7	TRBV6-5	CAITSLVSSYEQYF	TGTGCCATTACCAGCCTCGTCTCCTCCTACGAGCAGTACTTC
few	TRBD1	TRBJ2-7	TRBV19	CASSIQGTGSYEQYF	TGTGCCAGTAGTATACAGGGGACAGGTTCCTACGAGCAGTACTTC
-	-	TRBJ2-7	TRBV7-2	CASTLRADYEQYF	TGTGCCAGCACCTTGCGGGCGGACTACGAGCAGTACTTC
-	-	TRBJ2-1	TRBV10-2	CASRRTELNEQFF	TGCGCCAGCCGTCGGACCGAACTAAATGAGCAGTTCTTC
few	-	TRBJ2-2	TRBV15	CATSRDLGSSGELFF	TGTGCCACCAGCAGAGATTTAGGGTCTAGCGGGGAGCTGTTTTTT
-	-	TRBJ1-2	TRBV25-1	CASSEAAGSRNTF	TGTGCCAGCAGTGAAGCGGCAGGGAGTAGGAACACCTTC
few	-	TRBJ1-2	TRBV7-6	CASSSPGVHGYTF	TGTGCCAGCAGCTCTCCAGGAGTGCATGGCTACACCTTC
-	-	TRBJ2-4	TRBV7-2	CASSFRQDTFKNIQYF	TGTGCCAGCAGCTTTCGACAGGACACTTTCAAAAACATTCAGTACTTC
-	-	TRBJ1-2	TRBV5-1	CASSDGGLNYGYTF	TGCGCCAGCAGCGACGGGGGGCTCAACTATGGCTACACCTTC
-	TRBD2	TRBJ2-5	TRBV2	CASKTGLAGETQYF	TGTGCCAGCAAAACGGGACTAGCGGGGGAGACCCAGTACTTC
-	-	TRBJ1-5	TRBV5-1	CASSPRSGGNQPQHF	TGCGCCAGCAGCCCACGCTCCGGTGGGAATCAGCCCCAGCATTTT
-	-	TRBJ2-1	TRBV6-5	CASFETYNEQFF	TGTGCCAGCTTTGAGACTTACAATGAGCAGTTCTTC
-	-	TRBJ1-5	TRBV4-1	CASSQDRGGQPQHF	TGCGCCAGCAGCCAAGATCGTGGAGGTCAGCCCCAGCATTTT
once	TRBD2	TRBJ2-2	TRBV16	CASSQSGLAGPGELFF	TGTGCCAGCAGCCAGTCGGGACTAGCGGGACCCGGGGAGCTGTTTTTT
-	-	TRBJ2-7	TRBV4-1	CASSQDTQGLYEQYF	TGCGCCAGCAGCCAAGATACGCAGGGCCTCTACGAGCAGTACTTC
-	-	TRBJ1-2	TRBV18	CASSPRGTDGYTF	TGTGCCAGCTCACCAAGGGGGACGGATGGCTACACCTTC
-	-	TRBJ2-7	TRBV18	CASSPSALSYEQYF	TGTGCCAGCTCACCTTCAGCACTTTCCTACGAGCAGTACTTC
few	-	TRBJ1-5	TRBV7-8	CASSLAVNSNQPQHF	TGTGCCAGCAGCTTAGCGGTGAATAGCAATCAGCCCCAGCATTTT
once	-	TRBJ1-2	TRBV10-3	CAISEGDSPNYGYTF	TGTGCCATCAGTGAAGGGGACTCGCCTAACTATGGCTACACCTTC
-	TRBD1	TRBJ1-6	TRBV4-1	CASSPLGGQYSPLHF	TGCGCCAGCAGCCCCTTAGGGGGACAGTATTCACCCCTCCACTTT
-	TRBD2	TRBJ2-1	TRBV6-1	CASREAGGHYNEQFF	TGTGCCAGCAGAGAAGCGGGGGGGCACTACAATGAGCAGTTCTTC
-	-	TRBJ1-1	TRBV2	CASGLGETVRNTEAFF	TGTGCCAGCGGGTTAGGAGAGACAGTAAGGAACACTGAAGCTTTCTTT
-	-	TRBJ1-1	TRBV27	CATGTGGVTEAFF	TGTGCCACCGGGACGGGCGGGGTCACTGAAGCTTTCTTT
-	-	TRBJ1-5	TRBV19	CASSLWDNQPQHF	TGTGCCAGTAGTCTATGGGACAATCAGCCCCAGCATTTT
-	TRBD2	TRBJ2-3	TRBV7-2	CASQLGLASTDTQYF	TGTGCCAGCCAGCTGGGACTAGCTAGCACAGATACGCAGTATTTT
-	-	TRBJ1-6	TRBV5-1	CASSPGGGFSPLHF	TGCGCCAGCAGCCCCGGGGGGGGGTTTTCACCCCTCCACTTT
-	-	TRBJ2-3	TRBV28	CASSSLGDTQYF	TGTGCCAGCAGTTCCCTGGGAGATACGCAGTATTTT